These 5 T cell receptor beta chains came from one sample sequenced in a study of blood T cells in healthy people across ages. Primed by a sample-barcoded 5' primer and a J-beta primer mix, a second PCR proceeded for about 6 to 12 cycles. TCRdb independently ran MiXCR on the 5' RACE reads; one entry per CDR3 protein. The sample includes about 780,000 distinct CDR3 sequences, roughly 46% of them seen just once. The specimen was blood. All receptors come from a man at least 80 years old in good health.

The CDR3 sequence: CSARDRDYLYNEQFF. CDR3 in DNA: TGCAGTGCTAGAGATCGGGACTATCTTTACAATGAGCAGTTCTTC. The V call is TRBV20-1, the J call TRBJ2-1; TRBD2 matches 7 bases. Unmatched junction bases numbered 6, after V lost 0 bases and J lost 4 bases. The CDR3 contains 15 residues. The germline V gene encodes CDR1 DFQATT and CDR2 SNEGSKA (reference sequence).

The V gene is TRBV12-3 or TRBV12-4, the J gene TRBJ2-7; the D is unclear. CDR3 length: 12 amino acids. The V end lost 7 bases, the J end lost 7 bases, and 14 bases lay between the germline ends. This chain's CDR3 is CASTGSLNEQYF. The DNA for the CDR3 is TGTGCCAGCACCGGATCTCTCAATGAGCAGTACTTC.

Notes on this clonotype: A much larger clone lies one base from this, so it may be a read error. The chain couples TRBV12-3 or TRBV12-4 to TRBJ2-4; 10 bases map to TRBD1. The V segment lost 1 base and the J segment 7 bases; nucleotides outside the gene matches: 4. The CDR3 has 15 residues. Here the CDR3 DNA reads TGTGCCAGCAGTTTAGGACAGGGGGCTATGAACATTCAGTACTTC. Amino acids: CASSLGQGAMNIQYF.

The chain employs TRBV20-1 and TRBJ2-3; 9 bases line up with TRBD2. Germline V gene sequence: CDR1 DFQATT, CDR2 SNEGSKA (reference sequence). The trim removed 6 bases at V and 1 base at J, leaving 8 bases unmatched. This CDR3 is built from 15 residues. This CDR3 reads CSAGRGGSRTDTQYF. The CDR3 DNA is TGCAGTGCAGGGCGGGGGGGCTCTCGCACAGATACGCAGTATTTT.

This clonotype was observed a single time. At one of its ends the junction is not consistent with the germline gene, which may arise from a read error. This chain connects TRBV20-1 to TRBJ2-5; TRBD2 matches 8 bases. The J call is in doubt because the DNA end fits TRBJ2-7 better. This CDR3 region has 14 residues. Germline V gene data show CDR1 as DFQATT and CDR2 as SNEGSKA (reference sequence). CDR3 bases: TGCGGTGCTACACCGGGACTAGGGGGATACGAGCAGTACTTC. As protein: CGATPGLGGYEQYF.